This T cell receptor (beta chain) was sequenced during a study of cytomegalovirus exposure and HLA in healthy donors (dated by TCRdb to the late 2010s). Looking at the study overall: In an earlier analysis of roughly 590 of the donors, 250 to 350 Gb of sequence data and about 110 million unique TCR beta sequences from some 170 million T cells were reported. Genome-wide SNP genotypes for about 65% of the roughly 670 donors were used in a later genetic analysis, which treated that subset as a discovery cohort. High-throughput TCR immunosequencing, statistical association of individual TCRs with disease status, and machine learning were combined to predict cytomegalovirus infection status. Using immunosequencing, the study profiled T cell repertoires from 500 to 800 subjects and related those repertoires to cytomegalovirus serostatus. In a later analysis, previously published TCR beta repertoires from 666 donors were re-analyzed and high-resolution HLA genotyping was added so that TCR occurrence patterns could be studied. The number of donors typed differed by locus, with about 629-630 for A, B, C, DRB1 and DQB1, around 500 for DQA1, nearly 610 for DPA1, and some 440 for DPB1. Among the approximately 430 genotyped donors, around 81% belonged to the genetic ancestry cluster associated with self-reported Caucasian donors. An early release that covered about 600 HLA-typed donors contained approximately 300 gigabases of sequencing data and around 80 million unique TCR sequences. A handful of DR-DQ haplotypes were treated as single units for association and clustering because of strong linkage in the cohort. The aim of the study was to test whether cataloging public T cell receptors could identify signatures of past pathogen exposure. Class I and class II HLA loci were covered by the typing at four-digit resolution. Rather than drawing on any new phenotypic data, the later analysis identified candidate immune exposures from TCR beta sequences and the way those sequences occurred across donors. In addition to the first cohort of 666 subjects, a separate validation cohort of 130 or so different subjects was used. Donor age, sex, ethnicity and CMV serostatus were collected together with the repertoire data. All discovery cohort repertoires had been generated using a single sequencing platform. Among approximately 370 genotyped donors of the cohort, an average of about 240,000 unique TCR beta nucleotide sequences was sequenced per donor, of which roughly 17% were non-productive. An earlier analysis of some 600 of the donors applied high-throughput TCR beta sequencing to assess whether each TCR beta V gene segment acted as functional or pseudogenic. The research as a whole found: In a later analysis, 16,951 TCR beta sequences were associated with specific HLA alleles at a false discovery rate of 0.05. A cluster of highly shared sequence variants was judged likely to represent a technical artifact of the sequencing pipeline. Three of the identified cytomegalovirus-associated TCR beta chains were confirmed in vitro to be specific for cytomegalovirus antigens. HLA typing was unavailable for some donors at each locus, so association tests used only the typed subset. When HLA alleles, especially DR and DQ, strongly co-occurred, TCR associations were difficult to assign to individual alleles. According to a later analysis, parvovirus B19, influenza, CMV and Epstein-Barr virus appeared linked to several top co-occurrence clusters. About 17 rarely observed V segments, including chromosome 9 orphons, were excluded from the earlier analysis of a few hundred of the donors because counts were too low. In the study, approximately 160 TCR beta chains were listed as associated with cytomegalovirus. The cohort was sequenced for TCR beta chains only, and without alpha or paired-chain data the features that could be detected were limited. In an earlier analysis of some 500 of the donors, most TCR beta V segments appeared in productive rearrangements about 87% or about 30% of the time, broadly matching IMGT annotations. The presence/absence analyses assumed that sequencing depth was roughly uniform across donors, and that assumption may not be true. CMV serostatus was the only immune exposure information available for the cohort. Compared with the roughly 670-donor mean, donors in an Asian-associated ancestry cluster had fewer N-insertions in productive TCRs, according to a later genetic analysis. Most CMV-associated TCR beta chains appeared to be HLA-restricted in a later analysis, and the HLA associations seemed to be driven largely by CMV exposure. A later analysis found that TCR association rates varied across HLA loci, with DRB1 alleles showing the most associated TCRs and HLA-C alleles the fewest. The authors suggested that the approach could potentially be extended to other disease states and immunological phenotypes. Some IMGT-functional V segments, including TRBV6-2 and TRBV6-3, could not be told apart with the 87-base-pair reads, so those segments were excluded. The classifier was reported to diagnose cytomegalovirus status with high specificity and sensitivity in both the original and validation cohorts. A further reported finding was that TCR beta sequences accurately predicted the HLA-A and HLA-B alleles for most subjects in the first cohort. Most TCR sequences were observed very rarely across donors, whereas some public TCRs were present in many individuals. In a later genetic analysis, a missense DCLRE1C variant was associated with V-gene and J-gene trimming of TCR beta chains, and the association was replicated in an independent cohort. Linkage disequilibrium might explain the correlated functional status among segregating V segments, but an unknown experimental factor could not be ruled out. In a later analysis, HLA-associated TCR beta chains showed more clonal expansion and lower generation probabilities than non-associated chains that were equally common.

The CDR3 starts with the cysteine, ends with the phenylalanine, and has 15 residues. CDR3 DNA only is kept here, 45 bases in frame from base 1. V is cut back by 2 bases and J by 3 bases, with 6 bases in the junction unmatched. From the germline V gene (reference sequence), CDR1 is PRHDT and CDR2 is FYEKMQ. Library construction relied on the immunoSEQ multiplex PCR assay. For the multiplex PCR, a mixture combining 60 forward primers for TCR Vbeta segments and 13 reverse primers for TCR Jbeta segments was used. The CDR3 region of rearranged TCR beta genes was amplified from genomic DNA with a multiplex PCR assay. On the Illumina HiSeq System, the amplified TCR beta libraries were sequenced as 87-base-pair reads. As for the original processing: Across the roughly 700 repertoires, a later analysis counted tens of millions of unique TCR beta chains, 9 million to 14 million of which were shared by at least two donors. Raw reads were error-corrected and collapsed into unique sequences with a nearest-neighbor algorithm that merged closely related sequences to remove PCR and sequencing errors. CDR3 sequences were aligned to IMGT reference sequences to assign V, D and J gene segments. For a sequence to be retained, a match of at least six nucleotides to both a V gene segment and a J gene segment was required. Rearrangements were classified as productive when the CDR3 lacked stop codons and remained in frame with V and J, and all other rearrangements were classified as non-productive. CDR3 was defined by IMGT convention, running from the second conserved V-encoded cysteine to the conserved J-encoded phenylalanine. In an earlier analysis of around 600 of the donors, sequences lacking an unambiguous match to a single V gene segment were excluded. In an earlier analysis of approximately 610 of the donors, V segments were called functional above 56.7% productive rearrangements and were called segregating when the between-donor standard deviation exceeded 5%. A statistical classification framework was built for diagnosing cytomegalovirus status from the catalog of TCR beta chain sequences. In a later analysis, V and J genes were assigned by comparing TCR nucleotide sequences against IMGT/GENE-DB human TR gene sequences. In a later analysis, CDR3 sequences and most-parsimonious VDJ recombination scenarios were assigned using the TCRdist pipeline. In a later analysis, each TCR beta chain was defined by its CDR3 amino acid sequence together with its V-gene family, and reads without a unique V-gene family were excluded. In a later analysis, 500 to 700 highly shared, low-generation-probability nucleotide sequences were removed to address suspected cross-contamination and a sequencing artifact. A later analysis calculated a clonal expansion index for each public chain from normalized within-repertoire ranks of inferred template counts. A later analysis computed generation probabilities with a VDJ recombination model fitted to out-of-frame rearrangements, and checked the results against IGoR. Hypergeometric tests were used in a later analysis to score TCR-TCR, TCR-HLA and TCR-CMV co-occurrence, with a repertoire-size bias correction applied to the TCR pairs. False discovery rates were estimated in a later analysis by permuting HLA or CMV assignments 20 times. A later analysis grouped co-occurring TCRs with DBSCAN, adding TCRdist sequence similarity when clustering within HLA-allele-positive subsets. Repertoires with fewer than 30,000 or more than 120,000 public chains were left out of co-occurrence clustering, as were four to six repertoires with anomalous nucleotide sharing. Sourced from immuneACCESS, this table was stored by TCRdb with only in-frame sequences that have V and J called. A share of the clones is absent; for the studies checked, an unresolved V gene accounts for under half, and the remainder has no known explanation. D and trimming come from the DNA, and the V and J calls and clone size come from that table. Recorded for this sample are tens of thousands of clones; 69% of them occurred a single time. Jointly, the top ten make up 2.5% to 3% of the sample.

The cohort consisted of 670 or so healthy bone marrow donors. All cohort members were sampled while nominally healthy, although unrecorded immune exposures were likely present. The donor was CMV seronegative and was included in the group of about 350 seronegative cohort members. Every donor gave a peripheral blood sample, and the peripheral blood mononuclear cells from that sample were used for TCR beta sequencing. Genomic DNA was extracted from the blood cell samples with the Qiagen DNeasy Blood Extraction Kit. Regarding this clone: This clone's antigen is unknown. No much larger clonotype is one base removed from it; base qualities were not supplied.

Sequencing used PBMCs. The chain employs TRBV13 and TRBJ1-1; a stretch of 7 junction bases matches TRBD1. This clonotype was obtained from a man aged 50 to 60 in good health and CMV-seronegative. The CDR3 here reads CASSLKGAGDTEAFF. The bases are TGTGCCAGCAGCTTAAAGGGGGCAGGGGACACTGAAGCTTTCTTT.